The entry that follows covers one T cell receptor beta chain sequence. What it binds is unknown. This entry comes from a study of identifying expanded T cells in peripheral blood. Some clones are missing from TCRdb's copy, which holds only in-frame ones; the method was immunoSEQ multiplex PCR. The table records 80,000 or so clones, approximately 85% of them present only once. Notes on the study in general: Over around two and four weeks, about 15 and 19 clones changed, versus around 1.3 between replicates. Clone count variance between roughly 2-week samples rose with total template count.

Collection occurred without any documented infections or immune events in donors. This CDR3 has 12 residues. Germline CDR1 and CDR2: SQVTM and ANQGSEA. The V end lost 4 bases, the J end lost 1 base, and 8 bases lay between the germline ends. The specimen was blood. This clonotype originated in a person aged 18 to 75 in good health. V usage is TRBV29-1 and J usage is TRBJ2-7; no reliable D call. The CDR3 region has the DNA TGCAGCGTTGCGCCTACTTCCTACGAGCAGTACTTC. Translation gives CSVAPTSYEQYF.